This is a list of T cell receptor beta chains from one sample in a study of Tregs in tolerant kidney transplant recipients. The antigens these receptors bind are not known. The table came from immunoSEQ multiplex PCR; TCRdb's copy has only in-frame clones and leaves some out. Of 35,000 to 50,000 clones in the sample, nearly 97% were seen once. Sequenced sample: Tregs from blood cultured with allogeneic cells. The source is a human donor in good health. CDR3s leave out the opening cysteine and the closing phenylalanine or tryptophan. Fields, in order: V gene, J gene, CDR3 protein.

TRBV19	TRBJ2-3	ASSLSPDTQY
TRBV5-1	TRBJ2-7	ASSVRTSAYEQY
TRBV7-6	TRBJ2-7	ASSLDVGPYEQY
TRBV6-6	TRBJ2-6	ASSWTAGANVLT
TRBV2	TRBJ2-5	ASRRGQGTRSRKETQY
TRBV5-5	TRBJ1-2	ASRLLGTVGNYGYT
TRBV15	TRBJ2-3	ATSRDGAGGIGDTQY
TRBV5-6	TRBJ1-2	ASSPGRNYGYT
TRBV10-3	TRBJ1-2	AIRYIRDRGGYGYT
TRBV7-3	TRBJ2-2	ASSSGGGTYTGELF
TRBV7-6	TRBJ2-1	ASSLRVGAYNEQF
TRBV6-1	TRBJ2-7	ASSGLIFVGGQY
TRBV11-2	TRBJ2-3	ASSSPLGDRRTDTQY
TRBV5-6	TRBJ1-4	ASSLGIAGLNEKLF
TRBV10-3	TRBJ2-7	AISITGASYEQY
TRBV20-1	TRBJ1-1	SATGYTEAF
TRBV5-8	TRBJ2-2	ASTLEGTGGTGELF
TRBV5-1	TRBJ1-3	ASSLARTSSGNTIY
TRBV7-6	TRBJ2-7	ASSLAGDMIEQY
TRBV29-1	TRBJ1-2	SAQTNYGYT
TRBV19	TRBJ1-2	ASSMMGRPYGYT
TRBV18	TRBJ1-5	ASSPTGGGNQPQH
TRBV5-6	TRBJ1-5	ASSLKLNQPQH
TRBV2	TRBJ1-1	ASSDLYGIWNTEAF
TRBV30	TRBJ2-5	AWSGTVQTQY
TRBV18	TRBJ1-6	ASSPKGTGASPLH
TRBV5-1	TRBJ1-1	ASSLEGSSWGAF
TRBV18	TRBJ2-6	ASSPERGSGANVLT
TRBV9	TRBJ2-2	ASSVYGTGGTGELF
TRBV2	TRBJ2-7	ASSGRLGDEQY
TRBV5-1	TRBJ2-5	ASSFQNYYGETQY
TRBV7-9	TRBJ2-7	ASSTGTSGGTYEQY
TRBV2	TRBJ1-1	ASSPSRGARDEAF
TRBV29-1	TRBJ2-7	SARDRTSYEQY
TRBV6-1	TRBJ1-2	ASSDMVLGYT
TRBV6-6	TRBJ1-1	ASSYNGAGDTEAF
TRBV18	TRBJ2-7	ASSPPGTFREQY
TRBV5-1	TRBJ1-3	ASSPTVSGNTIY
TRBV6-6	TRBJ1-4	ASSYRGGWGEKLF
TRBV7-3	TRBJ2-1	ASSLTGGSYNEQF
TRBV9	TRBJ1-2	ASSKEGAGYGYT
TRBV30	TRBJ2-3	AWSVLDTQY
TRBV5-8	TRBJ2-6	ASSLGYRGATGANVLT
TRBV6-5	TRBJ1-5	ASSYSNLGRQPQH
TRBV14	TRBJ1-4	ASSQVGTANEKLF
TRBV11-2	TRBJ2-3	ASSLNTGTGKDTQY
TRBV15	TRBJ2-7	ATSRESRGLRYEQY
TRBV19	TRBJ2-3	ASSAGLAGDTQY
TRBV9	TRBJ2-5	ASSVETKSETQY
TRBV11-2	TRBJ2-2	ASRPGTRLTGELF
TRBV30	TRBJ2-2	AWSVGAGELF
TRBV10-2	TRBJ1-1	ASSDGGRGNTEAF
TRBV27	TRBJ2-7	ASSIRLAGDYEQY
TRBV7-6	TRBJ1-2	ASSLTARGAYGYT
TRBV7-9	TRBJ2-3	ASSLELTDTQY
TRBV6-5	TRBJ1-2	ASSYGVNYGYT
TRBV9	TRBJ2-2	ASSVAPSLAEWNTGELF
TRBV15	TRBJ1-1	ATSRADRLNTEAF
TRBV6-5	TRBJ1-1	ASRRTGGYFTEAF